The present entry profiles one TCR beta chain with its context. This entry comes from a study of blood T cell repertoires in COVID-19. Study-wide background: Researchers got acute and convalescent COVID-19 samples from the United States, Italy and Spain. From T cells, B-cell-depleted T cells, or PBMCs came the material, which was cDNA or gDNA.

As handled by the study authors: Amplification of reference gene primers provided the estimated nucleated cell counts. TCRdb keeps only in-frame clones here, not all; method: immunoSEQ multiplex PCR. The V and J calls and clone size come from that table; D and trimming were worked out from the DNA. The sample lists around 72,000 clones; 80% to 90% were seen once. Trimming shortened V by 0 bases and J by 6 bases, and 30 bases separated the two germline ends. The CDR3 loop spans 20 amino acids. The chain couples TRBV23-1 to TRBJ2-7, with D tentatively TRBD2 (6 bases). TRBV23-1 is recorded as an ORF, its role being uncertain. The origin of this receptor is a man aged 70 or older with active or convalescent COVID-19. The sample comprised peripheral blood. Here the CDR3 DNA reads TGCGCCAGCAGTCAATCGCAAGTCCCCGGGACTCCCTTACAATGCTCCGAGCAGTACTTC. Protein product: CASSQSQVPGTPLQCSEQYF.